This T cell receptor (beta chain) came from a study of T cell responses to AZD1222 COVID-19 vaccine. Assay: immunoSEQ multiplex PCR; the TCRdb copy retains only in-frame clones and omits some. There are over 150,000 clones in the sample; approximately 93% occur only once, and approximately 3.4% lies in the top ten. The CDR3 is 13 residues long. The V gene's germline CDR1 is SQVTM and CDR2 ANQGSEA. The germline V and J ends were trimmed by 4 bases and 4 bases, with 13 bases remaining between them. The sequence was collected from an adult who received the AZD1222 COVID-19 vaccine. The rearrangement links TRBV29-1 to TRBJ1-1, with D maybe TRBD1 (5 bases). Material: peripheral blood, obtained 28 days after the second AZD1222 dose. The CDR3 DNA reads as TGCAGCGTTGTTATTAGTGGGGGCACTGAAGCTTTCTTT. Translating it yields CSVVISGGTEAFF.